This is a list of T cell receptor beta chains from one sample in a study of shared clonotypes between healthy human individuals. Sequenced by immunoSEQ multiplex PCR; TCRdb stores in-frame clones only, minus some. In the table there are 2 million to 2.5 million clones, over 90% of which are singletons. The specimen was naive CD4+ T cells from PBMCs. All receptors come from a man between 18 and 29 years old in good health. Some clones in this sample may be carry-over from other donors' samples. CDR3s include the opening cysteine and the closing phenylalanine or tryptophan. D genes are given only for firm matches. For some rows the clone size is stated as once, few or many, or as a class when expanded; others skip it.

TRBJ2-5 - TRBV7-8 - CASSRRGGTMETQYF TGTGCCAGCAGCCGCCGTGGGGGGACGATGGAGACCCAGTACTTC
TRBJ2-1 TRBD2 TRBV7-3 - CASSFDGRDYNEQFF TGTGCCAGCAGCTTTGACGGGAGGGATTACAATGAGCAGTTCTTC
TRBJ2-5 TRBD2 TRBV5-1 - CASSLPASGSRGETQYF TGCGCCAGCAGCTTGCCGGCTAGCGGGAGCAGAGGCGAGACCCAGTACTTC
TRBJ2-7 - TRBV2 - CASTPWGTYEQYF TGTGCCAGCACGCCATGGGGTACGTACGAGCAGTACTTC
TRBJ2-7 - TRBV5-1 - CASYQGWGRGEQYF TGCGCCAGCTACCAAGGCTGGGGTCGAGGCGAGCAGTACTTC
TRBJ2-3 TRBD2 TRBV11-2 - CASSLIAGGSTDTQYF TGTGCCAGCAGCTTAATTGCGGGAGGGAGCACAGATACGCAGTATTTT
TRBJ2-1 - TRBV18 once CASSPPHGASSYNEQFF TGTGCCAGCTCACCCCCTCACGGTGCTAGCTCCTACAATGAGCAGTTCTTC
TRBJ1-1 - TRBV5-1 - CASSFGGGGLTEAFF TGCGCCAGCAGCTTCGGCGGTGGGGGGCTCACTGAAGCTTTCTTT
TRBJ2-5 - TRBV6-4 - CASSETGFETQYF TGTGCCAGCAGTGAAACAGGGTTCGAGACCCAGTACTTC
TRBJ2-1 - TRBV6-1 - CASSRRVDEQFF TGTGCCAGCAGTAGGCGTGTAGATGAGCAGTTCTTC
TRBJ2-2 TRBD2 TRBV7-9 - CASSSLAGKNTGELFF TGTGCCAGCAGCTCACTAGCGGGAAAGAACACCGGGGAGCTGTTTTTT
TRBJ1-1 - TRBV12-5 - CASGLGGNTEAFF TGTGCTAGTGGCTTGGGGGGGAACACTGAAGCTTTCTTT
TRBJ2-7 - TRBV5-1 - CASSSFGAYEQYF TGCGCCAGCAGCTCTTTCGGGGCCTACGAGCAGTACTTC
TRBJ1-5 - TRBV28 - CASRRTSNQPQHF TGTGCCAGCAGGAGGACCAGCAATCAGCCCCAGCATTTT
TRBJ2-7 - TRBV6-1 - CASRQAYEQYF TGTGCCAGCCGACAAGCCTACGAGCAGTACTTC
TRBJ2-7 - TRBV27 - CASSSTSGTSTLYEQYF TGTGCCAGCAGTTCCACTTCCGGGACGTCGACCCTTTACGAGCAGTACTTC
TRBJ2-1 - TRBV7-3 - CASSSGIYLYNEQFF TGTGCCAGCAGCTCGGGGATATACCTCTACAATGAGCAGTTCTTC
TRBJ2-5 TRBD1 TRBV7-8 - CASSPGQGLGTQYF TGTGCCAGCAGCCCGGGACAGGGCCTGGGGACCCAGTACTTC
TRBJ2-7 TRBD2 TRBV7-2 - CASSRTSGRPPREQYF TGTGCCAGCAGCCGGACTAGCGGGAGGCCTCCTCGAGAGCAGTACTTC
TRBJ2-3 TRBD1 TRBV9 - CASSGGQGATDTQYF TGTGCCAGCAGCGGGGGACAGGGGGCCACAGATACGCAGTATTTT
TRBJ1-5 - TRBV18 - CASSPRRGGDNQPQHF TGTGCCAGCTCACCCCGAAGGGGAGGGGACAATCAGCCCCAGCATTTT
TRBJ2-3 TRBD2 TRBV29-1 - CSVRLASLPDTQYF TGCAGCGTGAGACTAGCGAGTCTTCCAGATACGCAGTATTTT
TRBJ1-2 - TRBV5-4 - CASSLEGDGYYGYTF TGTGCCAGCAGCTTGGAGGGCGACGGGTACTATGGCTACACCTTC
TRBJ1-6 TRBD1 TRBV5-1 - CASSLDREGSPLHF TGCGCCAGCAGCTTAGACAGGGAAGGGTCACCCCTCCACTTT
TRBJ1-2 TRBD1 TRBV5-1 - CASSPRQGLGGYTF TGCGCCAGCAGCCCACGACAGGGTTTAGGGGGCTACACCTTC
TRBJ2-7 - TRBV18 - CASSPTSRAGEQYF TGTGCCAGCTCACCCACTAGCCGAGCCGGCGAGCAGTACTTC
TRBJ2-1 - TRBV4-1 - CASSQTRAGSYNEQFF TGCGCCAGCAGCCAGACGAGAGCAGGCTCCTACAATGAGCAGTTCTTC
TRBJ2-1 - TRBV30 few CAWNSESSYNEQFF TGTGCCTGGAATAGCGAGAGCTCCTACAATGAGCAGTTCTTC
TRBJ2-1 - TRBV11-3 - CASSLAEINEQFF TGTGCCAGCAGCTTAGCGGAGATCAATGAGCAGTTCTTC
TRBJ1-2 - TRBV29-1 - CSVGTPVNYGYTF TGCAGCGTTGGGACGCCGGTTAACTATGGCTACACCTTC
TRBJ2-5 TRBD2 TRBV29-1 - CSVEVVGGGLGETQYF TGCAGCGTCGAAGTAGTGGGGGGAGGGCTAGGAGAGACCCAGTACTTC
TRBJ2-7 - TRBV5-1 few CASSAGGDSYEQYF TGCGCCAGCAGCGCGGGCGGGGATTCCTACGAGCAGTACTTC
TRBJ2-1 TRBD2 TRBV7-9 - CASTLRLAGVANEQFF TGTGCCAGCACCCTCCGACTAGCGGGAGTGGCCAATGAGCAGTTCTTC
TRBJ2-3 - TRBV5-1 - CASSEAGTDTQYF TGCGCCAGCAGCGAGGCCGGGACAGATACGCAGTATTTT
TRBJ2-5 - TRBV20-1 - CSARAGETQYF TGCAGTGCTAGGGCCGGGGAGACCCAGTACTTC
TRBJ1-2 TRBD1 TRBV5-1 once CASSLGTGYGYTF TGCGCCAGCAGCTTGGGGACAGGATATGGCTACACCTTC
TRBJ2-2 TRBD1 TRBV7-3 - CASSPETGPGELFF TGTGCCAGCAGCCCAGAGACAGGGCCCGGGGAGCTGTTTTTT
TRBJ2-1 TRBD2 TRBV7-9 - CASSLFSEYRLAAYNEQFF TGTGCCAGCAGCTTATTTTCTGAATACCGACTAGCGGCCTACAATGAGCAGTTCTTC
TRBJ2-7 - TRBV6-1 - CASSAPGVSYEQYF TGTGCCAGCAGTGCCCCAGGGGTTTCCTACGAGCAGTACTTC
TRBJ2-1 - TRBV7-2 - CASSPLNYEQFF TGTGCCAGCAGCCCCCTCAACTATGAGCAGTTCTTC
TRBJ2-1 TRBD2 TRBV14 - CASSHPRGLAGDEQFF TGTGCCAGCAGCCACCCAAGGGGACTAGCGGGAGACGAGCAGTTCTTC
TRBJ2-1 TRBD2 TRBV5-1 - CASSLALAGGNEQFF TGCGCCAGCAGCTTGGCTTTAGCGGGAGGGAATGAGCAGTTCTTC
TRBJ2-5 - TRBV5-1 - CASSLGIQETQYF TGCGCCAGCAGCTTGGGGATCCAAGAGACCCAGTACTTC
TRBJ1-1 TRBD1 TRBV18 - CASSNRDRVTEAFF TGTGCCAGCTCAAACCGGGACAGGGTAACTGAAGCTTTCTTT
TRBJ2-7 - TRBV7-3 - CASSSHVEHEQYF TGTGCCAGCAGCTCCCACGTGGAGCACGAGCAGTACTTC
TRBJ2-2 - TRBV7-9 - CASSSLLNTGELFF TGTGCCAGCAGCTCGCTTCTTAACACCGGGGAGCTGTTTTTT
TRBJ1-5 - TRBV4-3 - CASSQDPRGSNQPQHF TGCGCCAGCAGCCAAGATCCCAGGGGTAGCAATCAGCCCCAGCATTTT
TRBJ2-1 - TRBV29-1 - CSVEDTGGAYNEQFF TGCAGCGTTGAAGATACGGGTGGAGCCTACAATGAGCAGTTCTTC
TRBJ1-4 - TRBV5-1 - CASSSSSSPGEKLFF TGCGCCAGCAGCTCGTCGTCTTCTCCGGGGGAAAAACTGTTTTTT
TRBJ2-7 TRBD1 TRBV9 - CASSPIRDRGGEQYF TGTGCCAGCAGCCCAATCCGGGACAGGGGCGGCGAGCAGTACTTC
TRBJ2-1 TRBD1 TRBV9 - CASSVGDRAYNEQFF TGTGCCAGCAGCGTAGGGGACAGGGCATACAATGAGCAGTTCTTC
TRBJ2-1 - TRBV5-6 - CARAVPGRFNEQFF TGTGCCAGGGCAGTACCGGGACGGTTCAATGAGCAGTTCTTC